Listed below are T cell receptor beta chains from one sample, sequenced in a study of PD-1 blockade in classical Hodgkin lymphoma. Assay used: immunoSEQ multiplex PCR; TCRdb lists only in-frame clones, some missing. The table includes almost 100,000 clones, roughly 92% detected once. The sequenced sample was peripheral blood mononuclear cells (PBMCs), obtained at baseline. All receptors come from a human donor with classical Hodgkin lymphoma. CDR3s include the opening cysteine and the closing phenylalanine or tryptophan. A D gene is named only where the DNA matches it firmly. Size values are once, few and many counts, or a class for expanded clones, and some rows have none.

v_gene	abundance	j_gene	d_gene	CDR3aa	CDR3nt
TRBV28	.	TRBJ2-3	.	CASSTPSGSTDTQYF	TGTGCCAGCAGCACCCCGTCAGGGTCCACAGATACGCAGTATTTT
TRBV29-1	.	TRBJ2-2	.	CSVGSGTRTGELFF	TGCAGCGTTGGGAGCGGGACACGAACCGGGGAGCTGTTTTTT
TRBV4-2	once	TRBJ2-3	.	CASSQATSTDTQYF	TGTGCCAGCAGCCAAGCAACAAGCACAGATACGCAGTATTTT
TRBV5-6	.	TRBJ1-5	.	CASSLGISNQPQHF	TGTGCCAGCAGCTTGGGGATTAGCAATCAGCCCCAGCATTTT
TRBV6-6	few	TRBJ1-1	.	CASSPGRGVNTEAFF	TGTGCCAGCAGTCCCGGGAGGGGCGTAAACACTGAAGCTTTCTTT
TRBV2	.	TRBJ2-3	.	CASPPDFLVLDTQYF	TGTGCCAGCCCCCCGGACTTCCTTGTTTTAGATACGCAGTATTTT
TRBV4-1	.	TRBJ2-7	.	CASSRGLQGAGVSYEQYF	TGCGCCAGCAGCCGGGGGTTACAGGGAGCTGGGGTCTCCTACGAGCAGTACTTC
TRBV11-2	once	TRBJ2-3	.	CASSPIPDTQYF	TGTGCCAGCAGCCCAATCCCAGATACGCAGTATTTT
TRBV19	.	TRBJ1-2	TRBD1	CASSSPGTGFYGYTF	TGTGCCAGTAGTTCCCCCGGGACAGGGTTCTATGGCTACACCTTC
TRBV14	.	TRBJ1-1	.	CASSQGWGTEAFF	TGTGCCAGCAGCCAAGGTTGGGGCACTGAAGCTTTCTTT
TRBV6-5	.	TRBJ2-7	.	CASSPDRIYEQYF	TGTGCCAGCAGTCCTGACAGAATCTACGAGCAGTACTTC